Listed below are T cell receptor beta chains from one sample, sequenced in a study of regulatory T cells in long-lasting Graves disease. Each CDR3 protein gets one entry after TCRdb re-called the multiplex PCR reads with MiXCR. The table lists roughly 500,000 distinct CDR3 sequences, more than 10% of them singletons. The same data also went into a second study, on T cells in Graves' hyperthyroidism and ophthalmopathy.

Sequenced material: peripheral blood mononuclear cells (PBMCs), taken at new diagnosis, from a patient treated with antithyroid drugs. These receptor sequences come from a woman aged 25 to 39 with Graves disease. Both conserved end residues are part of each CDR3.

J gene: .
V gene: TRBV7-8
CDR3 protein: CASSRLAGDLEETQYF

J gene: TRBJ1-5
V gene: TRBV6-1
CDR3 protein: CASSEKGPSNQPQHF

J gene: TRBJ1-6
V gene: TRBV5-5
CDR3 protein: CASSSFGSSYNSPLHF

J gene: TRBJ2-1
V gene: TRBV12-3/TRBV12-4
CDR3 protein: CASSFRPWASPGGPYNEQFF

J gene: TRBJ1-6
V gene: TRBV12-3/TRBV12-4
CDR3 protein: CASKRDSDNSPLHF

J gene: TRBJ2-7
V gene: TRBV28
CDR3 protein: CASSMASSEQYF

J gene: TRBJ1-4
V gene: TRBV7-9
CDR3 protein: CASGLGREEEKLFF

J gene: TRBJ1-2
V gene: TRBV12-3/TRBV12-4
CDR3 protein: CASRQTGHSTYGYTF

J gene: TRBJ1-3
V gene: TRBV7-9
CDR3 protein: CASSLADTGSGNTIYF

J gene: TRBJ2-3
V gene: TRBV6-1
CDR3 protein: CASSEVRGGGTDTQYF

J gene: TRBJ2-1
V gene: TRBV7-2
CDR3 protein: CASSLVRYRVKFF

J gene: TRBJ2-1
V gene: TRBV5-1
CDR3 protein: CASSGGTTGTTGNEQFF

J gene: TRBJ1-2
V gene: TRBV24-1
CDR3 protein: CATSETPGVGYTF

J gene: TRBJ1-6
V gene: TRBV6-1
CDR3 protein: CASSQGQSPLHF

J gene: TRBJ1-2
V gene: TRBV12-3/TRBV12-4
CDR3 protein: CASSSGWTGSGYTF

J gene: TRBJ2-1
V gene: TRBV7-3
CDR3 protein: CASSFGGGENNEQFF

J gene: TRBJ2-1
V gene: TRBV12-3/TRBV12-4
CDR3 protein: CASSYSGRYNEQFF

J gene: TRBJ2-7
V gene: TRBV20-1
CDR3 protein: CSAKRESRYEQYF

J gene: TRBJ2-3
V gene: TRBV2
CDR3 protein: CASSGWGPSTDTQYF

J gene: TRBJ1-1
V gene: TRBV5-1
CDR3 protein: CASSLGENTEAFF

J gene: TRBJ2-7
V gene: TRBV5-5
CDR3 protein: CASSLTRDRGYEQYF

J gene: TRBJ1-1
V gene: TRBV19
CDR3 protein: CASDSGTGYTEAFF

J gene: TRBJ2-7
V gene: TRBV7-9
CDR3 protein: CASSPSTRNEQYF

J gene: TRBJ1-6
V gene: TRBV28
CDR3 protein: CASREGTNSPLHF

J gene: TRBJ2-7
V gene: TRBV11-3
CDR3 protein: CASSLLGTLPHEQYF

J gene: TRBJ2-2
V gene: TRBV7-2
CDR3 protein: CASSLNVLTGELFF

J gene: TRBJ2-5
V gene: TRBV3-1
CDR3 protein: CASSQKSFRGRETQYF

J gene: TRBJ1-4
V gene: TRBV6-5
CDR3 protein: CASSYSNRGLNEKLFF

J gene: TRBJ2-7
V gene: TRBV27
CDR3 protein: CASSPKTGYEQYF